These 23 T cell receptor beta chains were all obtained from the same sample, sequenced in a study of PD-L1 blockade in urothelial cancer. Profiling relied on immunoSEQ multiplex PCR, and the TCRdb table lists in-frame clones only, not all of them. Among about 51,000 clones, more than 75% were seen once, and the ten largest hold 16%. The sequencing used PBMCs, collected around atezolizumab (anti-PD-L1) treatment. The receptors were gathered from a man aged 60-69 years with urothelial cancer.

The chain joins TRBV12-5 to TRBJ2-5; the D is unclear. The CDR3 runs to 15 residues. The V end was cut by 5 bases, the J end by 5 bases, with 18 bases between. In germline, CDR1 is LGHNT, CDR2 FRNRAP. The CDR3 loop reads CASGPGGLRRETQYF. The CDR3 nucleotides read TGTGCTAGTGGTCCTGGTGGGCTCAGACGGGAGACCCAGTACTTC.

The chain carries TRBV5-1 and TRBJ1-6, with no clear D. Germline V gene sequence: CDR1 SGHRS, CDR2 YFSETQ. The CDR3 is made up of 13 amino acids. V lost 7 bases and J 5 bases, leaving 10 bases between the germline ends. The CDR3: CASAPQDNSPLHF. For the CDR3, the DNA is TGCGCCAGCGCCCCCCAGGATAATTCACCCCTCCACTTT.

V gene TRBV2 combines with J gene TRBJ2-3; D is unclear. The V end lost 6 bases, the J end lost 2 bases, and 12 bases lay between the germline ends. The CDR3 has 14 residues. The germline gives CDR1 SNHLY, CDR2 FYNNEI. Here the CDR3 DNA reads TGTGCCAGCAGGGAGAGGATTAACACAGATACGCAGTATTTT. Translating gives CASRERINTDTQYF.

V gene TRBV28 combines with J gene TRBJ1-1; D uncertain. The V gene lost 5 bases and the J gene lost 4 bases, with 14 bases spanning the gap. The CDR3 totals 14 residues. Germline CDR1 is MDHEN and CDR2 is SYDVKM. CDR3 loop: CASSRRVRFTEAFF. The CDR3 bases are TGTGCCAGCAGTCGCCGGGTTCGATTCACTGAAGCTTTCTTT.

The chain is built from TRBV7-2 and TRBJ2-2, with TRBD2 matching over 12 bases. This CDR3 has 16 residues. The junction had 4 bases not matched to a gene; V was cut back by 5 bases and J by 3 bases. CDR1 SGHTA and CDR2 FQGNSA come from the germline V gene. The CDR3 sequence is CASSARLAGDTGELFF. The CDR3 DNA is TGTGCCAGCAGCGCCAGACTAGCGGGAGACACCGGGGAGCTGTTTTTT.

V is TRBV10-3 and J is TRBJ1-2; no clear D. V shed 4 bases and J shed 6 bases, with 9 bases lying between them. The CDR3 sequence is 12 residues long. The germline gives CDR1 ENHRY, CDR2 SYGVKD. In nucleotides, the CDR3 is TGTGCCATCAGTGGAGGGCTTGATGGCTACACCTTC. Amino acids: CAISGGLDGYTF.

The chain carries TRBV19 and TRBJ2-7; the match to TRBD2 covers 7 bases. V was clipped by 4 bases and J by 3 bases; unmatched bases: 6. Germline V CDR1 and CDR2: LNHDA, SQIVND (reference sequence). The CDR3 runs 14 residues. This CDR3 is CASSTGRTRYEQYF. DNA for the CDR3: TGTGCCAGTAGTACCGGGAGGACCCGCTACGAGCAGTACTTC.

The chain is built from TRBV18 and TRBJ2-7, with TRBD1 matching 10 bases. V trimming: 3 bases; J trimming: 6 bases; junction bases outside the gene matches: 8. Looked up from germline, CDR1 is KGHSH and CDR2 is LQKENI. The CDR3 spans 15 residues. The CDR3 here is CASSPGDRGHTEQYF. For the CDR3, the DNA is TGTGCCAGCTCACCCGGGGACAGGGGTCATACCGAGCAGTACTTC.

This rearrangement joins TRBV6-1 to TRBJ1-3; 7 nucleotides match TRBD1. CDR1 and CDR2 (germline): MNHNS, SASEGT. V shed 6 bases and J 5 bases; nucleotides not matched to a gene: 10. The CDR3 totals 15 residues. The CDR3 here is CASSEGQIPRNTIYF. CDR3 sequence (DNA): TGTGCCAGCAGCGAGGGACAGATCCCCAGAAACACCATATATTTT.

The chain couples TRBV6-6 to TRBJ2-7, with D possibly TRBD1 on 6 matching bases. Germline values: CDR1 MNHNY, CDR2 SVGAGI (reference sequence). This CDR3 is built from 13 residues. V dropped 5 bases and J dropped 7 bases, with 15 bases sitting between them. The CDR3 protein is CASSRQVSTEQYF. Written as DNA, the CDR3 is TGTGCCAGCAGTCGACAGGTATCTACGGAGCAGTACTTC.

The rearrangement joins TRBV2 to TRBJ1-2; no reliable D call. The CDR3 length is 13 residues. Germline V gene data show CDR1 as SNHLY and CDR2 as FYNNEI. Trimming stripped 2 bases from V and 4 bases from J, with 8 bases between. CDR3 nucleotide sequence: TGTGCCAGCAGTGAAATGCGGGGCTATGGCTACACCTTC. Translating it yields CASSEMRGYGYTF.

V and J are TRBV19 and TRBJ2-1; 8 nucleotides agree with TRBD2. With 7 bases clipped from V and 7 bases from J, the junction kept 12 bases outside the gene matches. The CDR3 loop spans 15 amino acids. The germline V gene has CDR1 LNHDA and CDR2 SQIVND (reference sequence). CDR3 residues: CASKAGEAGRNEQFF. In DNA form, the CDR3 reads TGTGCCAGTAAAGCGGGGGAGGCGGGTCGGAATGAGCAGTTCTTC.

The CDR3 DNA sequence: TGTGCCAGCAGCCTGAGGCTTAACTCCTACAATGAGCAGTTCTTC. Protein: CASSLRLNSYNEQFF. The chain joins TRBV9 to TRBJ2-1; D unclear. The CDR3 runs 15 residues. V dropped 4 bases and J dropped 0 bases, with 11 bases sitting between them. In germline, CDR1 is SGDLS, CDR2 YYNGEE.

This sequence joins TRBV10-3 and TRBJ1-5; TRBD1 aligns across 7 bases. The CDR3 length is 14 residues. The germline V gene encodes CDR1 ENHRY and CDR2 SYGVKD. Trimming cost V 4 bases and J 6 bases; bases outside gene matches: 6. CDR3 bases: TGTGCCATCAGTGCAGGGGGGTTTGCTCAGCCCCAGCATTTT. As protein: CAISAGGFAQPQHF.

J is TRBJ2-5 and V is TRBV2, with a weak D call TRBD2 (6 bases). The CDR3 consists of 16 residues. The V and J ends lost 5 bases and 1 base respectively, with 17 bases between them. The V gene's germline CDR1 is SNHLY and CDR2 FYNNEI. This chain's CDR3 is CASSPRLGGAQETQYF. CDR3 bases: TGTGCCAGCAGTCCAAGACTAGGAGGGGCCCAAGAGACCCAGTACTTC.

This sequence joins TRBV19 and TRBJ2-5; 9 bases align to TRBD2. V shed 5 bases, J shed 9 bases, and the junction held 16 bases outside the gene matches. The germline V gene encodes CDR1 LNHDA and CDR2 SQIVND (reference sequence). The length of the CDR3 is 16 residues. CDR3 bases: TGTGCCAGTAGTTCGGGCTGGGGACTAGCCTTAGGTTCCCAGTACTTC. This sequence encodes CASSSGWGLALGSQYF. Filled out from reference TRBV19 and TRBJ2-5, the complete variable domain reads DGGITQSPKYLFRKEGQNVTLSCEQNLNHDAMYWYRQDPGQGLRLIYYSQIVNDFQKGDIAEGYSVSREKKESFPLTVTSAQKNPTAFYLCASSSGWGLALGSQYFGPGTRLLVL.

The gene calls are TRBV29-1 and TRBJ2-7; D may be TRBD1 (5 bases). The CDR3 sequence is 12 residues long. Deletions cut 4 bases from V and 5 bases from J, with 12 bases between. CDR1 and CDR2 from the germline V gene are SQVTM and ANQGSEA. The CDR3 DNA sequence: TGCAGCGTTGCAGCAGGGCAGGACGAGCAGTACTTC. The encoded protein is CSVAAGQDEQYF.

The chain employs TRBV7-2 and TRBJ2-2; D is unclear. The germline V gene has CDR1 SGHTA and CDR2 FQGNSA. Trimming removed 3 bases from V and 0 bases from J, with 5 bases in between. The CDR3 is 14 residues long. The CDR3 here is CASSLAANTGELFF. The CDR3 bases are TGTGCCAGCAGCTTGGCAGCGAACACCGGGGAGCTGTTTTTT.

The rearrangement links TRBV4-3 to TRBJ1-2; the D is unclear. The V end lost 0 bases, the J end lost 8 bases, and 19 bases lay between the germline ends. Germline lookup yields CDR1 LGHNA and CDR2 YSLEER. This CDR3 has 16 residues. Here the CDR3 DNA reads TGCGCCAGCAGCCAAGATTTCGCAGGATTTGGCCTCGGCTACACCTTC. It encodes CASSQDFAGFGLGYTF.

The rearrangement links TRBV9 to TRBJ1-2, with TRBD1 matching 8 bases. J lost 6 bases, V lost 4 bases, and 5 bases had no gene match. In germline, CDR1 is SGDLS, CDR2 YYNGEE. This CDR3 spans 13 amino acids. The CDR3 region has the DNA TGTGCCAGCAGCCATACAGGGGGTGATGGCTACACCTTC. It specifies CASSHTGGDGYTF.

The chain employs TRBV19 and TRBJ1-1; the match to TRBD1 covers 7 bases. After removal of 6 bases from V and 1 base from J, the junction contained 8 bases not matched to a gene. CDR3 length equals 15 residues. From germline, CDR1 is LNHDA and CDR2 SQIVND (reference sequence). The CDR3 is CASRTTGIKNTEAFF. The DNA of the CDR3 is TGTGCCAGTAGGACGACAGGGATCAAGAACACTGAAGCTTTCTTT.

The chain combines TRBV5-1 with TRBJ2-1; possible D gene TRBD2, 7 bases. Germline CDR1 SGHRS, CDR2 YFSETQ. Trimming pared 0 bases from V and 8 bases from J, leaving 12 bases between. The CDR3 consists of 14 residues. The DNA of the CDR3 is TGCGCCAGCAGCTTGGGGAGGGGGAGGGATGAGCAGTTCTTC. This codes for CASSLGRGRDEQFF.

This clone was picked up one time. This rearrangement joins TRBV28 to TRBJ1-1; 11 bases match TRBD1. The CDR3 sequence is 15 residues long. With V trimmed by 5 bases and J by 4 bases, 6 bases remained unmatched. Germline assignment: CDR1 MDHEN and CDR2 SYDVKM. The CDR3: CASSGGTGGGTEAFF. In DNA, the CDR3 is TGTGCCAGCAGTGGAGGGACAGGGGGAGGCACTGAAGCTTTCTTT.